The present T cell receptor beta chain was sequenced within a study of blood T cell repertoires in COVID-19. The V and J ends lost 3 bases and 2 bases respectively, with 17 bases between them. This CDR3 has 17 residues. The germline gives CDR1 SGHAT, CDR2 FQNNGV. Produced via immunoSEQ multiplex PCR; TCRdb's table is partial and in-frame only. Among around 31,000 clones listed, 75% to 90% were seen once. Sequencing used peripheral blood. V is TRBV11-2 and J is TRBJ1-3; D might be TRBD1 (5 bases). The sequence was collected from an elderly man with acute or convalescent COVID-19. As DNA, the CDR3 is TGTGCCAGCAGCTTCAATTCAGCGGGGCGAGCTGGAAACACCATATATTTT. Its translation is CASSFNSAGRAGNTIYF.